Shown below are 21 T cell receptor beta chains from a single sample sequenced in a study of Graves' ophthalmopathy and Graves' hyperthyroidism. Amplification of the TCR beta CDR3 regions used RNA transcripts (as template). First-round RT-PCR employed HTBI primers, with a second-round multiplex PCR after it. MiXCR was run by TCRdb on the multiplex PCR reads, yielding one entry per CDR3 protein. Here the sample spans about 480,000 distinct CDR3 sequences, roughly an eighth being singletons. Input material: blood. These receptors originate from a woman in her twenties or thirties with Graves' ophthalmopathy.

The chain has TRBV28 and TRBJ2-7, with 7 positions matching TRBD1. The junction had 10 bases not matched to a gene; V was cut back by 6 bases and J by 5 bases. This CDR3 has 14 residues. In germline, CDR1 is MDHEN, CDR2 SYDVKM. Written as DNA, the CDR3 is TGTGCCAGCAGCCACCAGGGGGAAATGGACGAGCAGTACTTC. Protein: CASSHQGEMDEQYF. Based on the CDR3 plus reference TRBV28 and TRBJ2-7, the full variable domain is DVKVTQSSRYLVKRTGEKVFLECVQDMDHENMFWYRQDPGLGLRLIYFSYDVKMKEKGDIPEGYSVSREKKERFSLILESASTNQTSMYLCASSHQGEMDEQYFGPGTRLTVT.

Many counts were recorded for this clonotype. The chain recombines TRBV6-1 with TRBJ2-7; 9 nucleotides align to TRBD1. Germline V CDR1 and CDR2: MNHNS, SASEGT. The CDR3 contains 17 residues. Losses at the gene ends were 2 bases for V and 4 bases for J; bases not matched to a gene: 12. CDR3 protein: CASSEKTEGQGGYEQYF. The DNA for the CDR3 is TGTGCCAGCAGTGAAAAAACAGAGGGACAGGGAGGATACGAGCAGTACTTC.

This clonotype has at least ten counts. This sequence joins TRBV18 and TRBJ1-1; TRBD1 might be the D (6 bases). The V and J ends lost 3 bases and 5 bases respectively, with 13 bases between them. The CDR3 is 14 amino acids. Per germline, CDR1 KGHSH and CDR2 LQKENI. CDR3 in amino acids: CASSPEGGQTEAFF. CDR3 DNA: TGTGCCAGCTCACCCGAAGGGGGGCAGACTGAAGCTTTCTTT.

J is TRBJ2-7 and V is TRBV20-1; 7 nucleotides match TRBD1. This CDR3 contains 13 residues. CDR1 DFQATT and CDR2 SNEGSKA come from the germline V gene (reference sequence). The CDR3 DNA reads TGCAGCCCCCAGACAGGGTCCTCCTACGAGCAGTACTTC. Translation: CSPQTGSSYEQYF.

This clonotype was seen at least ten times. The gene calls are TRBV7-9 and TRBJ1-2, with 10 bases matching TRBD1. Germline values: CDR1 SEHNR, CDR2 FQNEAQ (reference sequence). The junction had 10 bases not matched to a gene; V was cut back by 5 bases and J by 7 bases. The CDR3 contains 15 residues. The CDR3 spells CASSKTGTGAGGYTF. The CDR3 region has the DNA TGTGCCAGCAGCAAAACCGGGACAGGGGCAGGTGGCTACACCTTC.

This clonotype was counted at least ten times. The chain is built from TRBV6-1 and TRBJ1-2; maybe TRBD1 (5 bases). The V end lost 7 bases, the J end lost 2 bases, and 17 bases lay between the germline ends. There are 15 residues in the CDR3. In germline, CDR1 is MNHNS, CDR2 SASEGT. The CDR3 DNA reads TGTGCCAGCATTGCGTGGGACCTACAAAACTATGGCTACACCTTC. Protein product: CASIAWDLQNYGYTF.

This clonotype was counted at least ten times. This chain uses TRBV7-9 with TRBJ1-1, with 8 bases identical to TRBD1. Germline V lookup: CDR1 SEHNR, CDR2 FQNEAQ (reference sequence). This CDR3 comprises 15 residues. Trimming at V came to 5 bases and at J to 5 bases, leaving 10 bases not matched to a gene. CDR3 region: CASSPDPTGVTEAFF. The CDR3 region has the DNA TGTGCCAGCAGCCCGGACCCGACAGGGGTAACTGAAGCTTTCTTT.

This clonotype was recorded a few times. The rearrangement links TRBV3-1 to TRBJ1-6, with 9 positions matching TRBD1. This CDR3 comprises 18 residues. The germline V gene encodes CDR1 LGHDT and CDR2 YNNKEL (reference sequence). The J segment lost 0 bases and the V segment lost 0 bases, leaving 3 bases of the junction unmatched. CDR3 DNA: TGTGCCAGCAGCCAAGATCAGGGACAGGGCTCCTATAATTCACCCCTCCACTTT. Residues: CASSQDQGQGSYNSPLHF.

This clonotype came up many times. V and J are TRBV6-5 and TRBJ1-5; no clear D. V was pared by 6 bases and J by 9 bases, with 15 bases between. The CDR3 has 13 residues. CDR1 and CDR2 (germline): MNHEY, SVGAGI. The CDR3 coding sequence is TGTGCCAGCAGCAAAGGTCCCGATCCGCCCCAGCATTTT. Encoded protein: CASSKGPDPPQHF.

The chain recombines TRBV30 with TRBJ1-3; D not certain. This CDR3 comprises 12 residues. Germline loops: CDR1 GTSNPN, CDR2 SVGIG (reference sequence). V lost 0 bases and J lost 0, with 0 bases in between. The CDR3 bases are TGTGCCTGGAGTGTCTCTGGAAACACCATATATTTT. Translating gives CAWSVSGNTIYF.

This clonotype was counted at least ten times. V gene TRBV20-1 combines with J gene TRBJ2-7, with TRBD2 matching over 12 bases. This CDR3 is 19 amino acids long. From germline, CDR1 is DFQATT and CDR2 SNEGSKA (reference sequence). J gave up 0 bases and V 2 bases, and 14 bases lay outside the gene matches. CDR3 DNA: TGCAGTGCTAGATTCCTGACTAGCGGGGGCACCCTTAGCTCCTACGAGCAGTACTTC. This encodes CSARFLTSGGTLSSYEQYF.

This clonotype was seen repeatedly, ten times or more. The CDR3 nucleotides are TGTGCCAGCTCACCATTGGGGACGGTAGCCTACGAGCAGTACTTC. Its protein product is CASSPLGTVAYEQYF. The chain uses TRBV18 and TRBJ2-7, with D tentatively TRBD1 or TRBD2 (5 bases each). The CDR3 contains 15 residues. Germline V gives CDR1 KGHSH, CDR2 LQKENI. The germline V and J ends were trimmed by 2 bases and 2 bases, with 13 bases remaining between them.

This clonotype was observed at least ten times. The chain joins TRBV20-1 to TRBJ2-5, with 9 bases aligning to TRBD1. Germline trimming cut 3 bases from V and 2 bases from J; bases unmatched to any gene: 1. The CDR3 has 13 residues. The V gene's germline CDR1 is DFQATT and CDR2 SNEGSKA (reference sequence). The CDR3 DNA reads as TGCAGTGCTAGGGGGACAGGGCAAGAGACCCAGTACTTC. Its protein product is CSARGTGQETQYF.

This clonotype has ten or more counts. The rearrangement joins TRBV4-1 to TRBJ2-7; 10 bases align to TRBD1. Trimming removed 1 base from V and 4 bases from J; junction bases left unmatched: 10. The CDR3 covers 17 residues. Germline loops: CDR1 MGHRA, CDR2 YSYEKL. As DNA, the CDR3 is TGCGCCAGCAGCCAAGTTATCCTTGGGGACAGGGGTTACGAGCAGTACTTC. As protein: CASSQVILGDRGYEQYF.

The count of this clonotype is one. The chain couples TRBV3-1 to TRBJ1-2, with D maybe TRBD1 (5 bases). CDR3 length: 17 residues. V was pared by 0 bases and J by 4 bases, with 18 bases between. Germline values: CDR1 LGHDT, CDR2 YNNKEL (reference sequence). The CDR3 DNA reads as TGTGCCAGCAGCCAAGATGTCAGGGAAGAGGCTGGCTATGGCTACACCTTC. This gives the protein CASSQDVREEAGYGYTF.

This clonotype was found many times. The rearrangement uses TRBV2 and TRBJ1-1; D gene unclear. The CDR3 sequence is 10 residues long. V dropped 4 bases and J dropped 10 bases, with 7 bases sitting between them. Germline V gene lookup returns CDR1 SNHLY and CDR2 FYNNEI. CDR3: CASSGGLAFF. In DNA, the CDR3 is TGTGCCAGCAGTGGAGGTTTAGCTTTCTTT. The complete variable domain, with remaining parts taken from reference TRBV2 and TRBJ1-1, reads EPEVTQTPSHQVTQMGQEVILRCVPISNHLYFYWYRQILGQKVEFLVSFYNNEISEKSEIFDDQFSVERPDGSNFTLKIRSTKLEDSAMYFCASSGGLAFFGQGTRLTVV.

This clonotype has ten or more counts. The chain links TRBV28 to TRBJ2-7; D is uncertain. V lost 6 bases and J lost 1, with 16 bases in between. The CDR3 spans 15 residues. CDR1 MDHEN and CDR2 SYDVKM come from the germline V gene. This CDR3 reads CASSIDLGASYEQYF. In nucleotides, the CDR3 is TGTGCCAGCAGCATCGACCTCGGAGCGTCCTACGAGCAGTACTTC. The variable domain in full, with the rest retrieved from reference TRBV28 and TRBJ2-7, is DVKVTQSSRYLVKRTGEKVFLECVQDMDHENMFWYRQDPGLGLRLIYFSYDVKMKEKGDIPEGYSVSREKKERFSLILESASTNQTSMYLCASSIDLGASYEQYFGPGTRLTVT.

This clonotype was picked up many times. The chain recombines TRBV12-3 or TRBV12-4 with TRBJ1-2; 8 bases are shared with TRBD1. The J segment lost 4 bases and the V segment lost 2 bases, leaving 3 bases of the junction unmatched. This CDR3 is built from 14 residues. For the CDR3, the DNA is TGTGCCAGCAGTTTATCGGACAGGGCCTATGGCTACACCTTC. This translates into CASSLSDRAYGYTF.

The V and J genes are TRBV24-1 and TRBJ2-7, with D tentatively TRBD1 (6 bases). The CDR3 loop spans 13 amino acids. The V gene's germline CDR1 is KGHDR and CDR2 SFDVKD. Trimming removed 6 bases from V and 6 bases from J, with 14 bases in between. Here the CDR3 DNA reads TGTGCCACCAGTACCGGACAGCCCTTCGAGCAGTACTTC. It specifies CATSTGQPFEQYF.

This sequence joins TRBV28 and TRBJ2-7; TRBD1 aligns across 7 bases. The V gene's germline CDR1 is MDHEN and CDR2 SYDVKM. The CDR3 is made up of 14 amino acids. The J segment lost 6 bases and the V segment lost 8 bases, leaving 13 bases of the junction unmatched. In DNA form, the CDR3 reads TGTGCCAGCGCGATGACAGGGTTTGTCGTCGAGCAGTACTTC. Translating it yields CASAMTGFVVEQYF.

This clonotype appeared many times. The rearrangement links TRBV14 to TRBJ1-2; no reliable D call. V was clipped by 1 base and J by 7 bases, with 13 bases between them. Germline values: CDR1 SGHDN, CDR2 FVKESK. The CDR3 contains 14 residues. The CDR3 nucleotides read TGTGCCAGCAGCCAAGTGGCAACGAGAAGTGGCTACACCTTC. This translates into CASSQVATRSGYTF.